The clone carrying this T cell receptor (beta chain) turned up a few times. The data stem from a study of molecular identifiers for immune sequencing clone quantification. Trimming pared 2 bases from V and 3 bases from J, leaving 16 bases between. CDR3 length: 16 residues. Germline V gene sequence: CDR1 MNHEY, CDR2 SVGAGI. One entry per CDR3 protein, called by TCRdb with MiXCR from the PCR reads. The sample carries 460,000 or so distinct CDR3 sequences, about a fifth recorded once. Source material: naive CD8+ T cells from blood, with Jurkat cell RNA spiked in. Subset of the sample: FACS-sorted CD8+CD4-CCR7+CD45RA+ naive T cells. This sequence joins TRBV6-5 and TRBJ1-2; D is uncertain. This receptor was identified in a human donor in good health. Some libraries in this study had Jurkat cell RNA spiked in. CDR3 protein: CASSYTEMGYDYGYTF. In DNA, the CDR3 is TGTGCCAGCAGTTACACAGAAATGGGGTACGACTATGGCTACACCTTC.